This T cell receptor (beta chain) derives from a study of HIV-infected children after antiretroviral therapy interruption. Study summary: EBV and CMV exposure was recorded in most children. Interruption-arm sampling covered weeks 0, 12, interruption end (24 or 48), and about 3 years post-study. Weeks 0, 48 and 150 were sampled under continuous treatment.

Germline V CDR1 and CDR2: KGHDR, SFDVKD. The CDR3 consists of 16 residues. Trimming pared 1 base from V and 0 bases from J, leaving 11 bases between. This clonotype was observed many times. Treatment meaning: PENTA 11 planned treatment interruption arm or continuous ART arm. At least 24 weeks of at least three-drug ART, in children 2 to 15 years. The TCR library was built from RNA with a 3' RACE protocol and unique molecular identifiers. MiXCR, run by TCRdb on the 3' RACE reads, gives a single entry per CDR3 protein. This table holds more than 35,000 distinct CDR3 sequences, 6.5% found once. This receptor was taken from a pool of human donors with HIV. This sequence joins TRBV24-1 and TRBJ2-5, with unresolved D. The sequences come from CD45RA+ CD4+ T cells from PBMCs, pooled from several time points, collected from a donor given antiretroviral therapy, either interrupted or continuous. Subset: naive CD4+ CD45RA+ CD45RO- T cells. As DNA, the CDR3 is TGTGCCACCAGTGATTTCCGAACAGTAGACCAAGAGACCCAGTACTTC. Encoded protein: CATSDFRTVDQETQYF.